This entry describes one TCR beta chain. Antigen specificity is unknown. Mismatch with germline at one junction end may stem from a read error. The data belong to a study of blood T cells in healthy people across ages. Study conclusions and caveats: The study regarded diversity estimates from one million T cells as underestimates.

Combining a sample-barcoded 5' primer with a J-beta primer mix, a second PCR ran for 7 to 11 cycles. TCRdb passed the 5' RACE reads through MiXCR, listing each CDR3 protein once. The table shows hundreds of thousands of distinct CDR3 sequences, with around two thirds occurring only once. The individuals who served as donors were healthy Caucasians living in Russia, aged roughly 6 to 90. Every sample yielded at least 7 million isolated PBMCs. The clonotype was recovered from a young man in good health. The sequencing input was blood.

The CDR3 reads CASSSGQDNVPTF. The DNA of the CDR3 is TGTGCCAGCAGTTCGGGACAGGACAACGTCCCGACTTTC. This chain connects TRBV28 to TRBJ2-6; 8 bases line up with TRBD1. Germline lookup yields CDR1 MDHEN and CDR2 SYDVKM. This CDR3 spans 13 amino acids. The full variable domain, its missing parts supplied by reference TRBV28 and TRBJ2-6, is DVKVTQSSRYLVKRTGEKVFLECVQDMDHENMFWYRQDPGLGLRLIYFSYDVKMKEKGDIPEGYSVSREKKERFSLILESASTNQTSMYLCASSSGQDNVPTFGAGSRLTVL.